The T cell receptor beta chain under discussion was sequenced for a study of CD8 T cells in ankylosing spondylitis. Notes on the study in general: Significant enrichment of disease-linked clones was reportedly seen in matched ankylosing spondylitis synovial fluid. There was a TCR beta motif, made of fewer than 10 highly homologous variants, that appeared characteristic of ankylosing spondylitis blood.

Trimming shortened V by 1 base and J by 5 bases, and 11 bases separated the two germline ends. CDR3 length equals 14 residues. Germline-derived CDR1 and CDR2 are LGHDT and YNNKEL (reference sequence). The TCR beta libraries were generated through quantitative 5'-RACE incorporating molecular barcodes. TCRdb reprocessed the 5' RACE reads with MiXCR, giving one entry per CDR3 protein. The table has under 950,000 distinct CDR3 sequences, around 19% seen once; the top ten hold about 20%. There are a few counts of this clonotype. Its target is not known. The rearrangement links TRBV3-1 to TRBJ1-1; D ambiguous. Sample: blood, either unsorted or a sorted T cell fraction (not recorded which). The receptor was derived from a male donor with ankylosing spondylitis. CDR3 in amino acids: CASSQGEGVTEAFF. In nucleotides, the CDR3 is TGTGCCAGCAGCCAAGGGGAGGGCGTTACTGAAGCTTTCTTT.